The rows below give T cell receptor beta chains drawn from one sample of a study of blood T cell repertoires in COVID-19. The repertoire was sequenced with immunoSEQ multiplex PCR; TCRdb's copy has only in-frame clones and lacks some. The sample includes 250,000 to 400,000 clones, approximately 90% seen only once; the top ten take 1.5% to 2%. Sequenced: peripheral blood. These receptors all come from a woman under 40 with COVID-19, enrolled during active disease. Both conserved end residues are part of each CDR3. Fields, in order: clone size, V gene, D gene, J gene, CDR3 DNA, CDR3 protein. The D gene is left open where the match is weak. Size values are once, few and many counts, or a class for expanded clones, and some rows have none.

size: .
V: TRBV7-2
D: .
J: TRBJ1-1
DNA: TGTGCCAGCAGCTTTCTAAGGGGCCAAAAAGCTTTCTTT
CDR3: CASSFLRGQKAFF

size: .
V: TRBV2
D: TRBD1
J: TRBJ1-2
DNA: TGTGCCAGCAGGAATCCCCTTCGACAGGGCCTCGGCTACACCTTC
CDR3: CASRNPLRQGLGYTF

size: .
V: TRBV4-1
D: TRBD1
J: TRBJ1-3
DNA: TGCGCCAGCAGCCAAGTACAGGGGGGCTCTGGAAACACCATATATTTT
CDR3: CASSQVQGGSGNTIYF

size: .
V: TRBV7-6
D: TRBD1
J: TRBJ1-1
DNA: TGTGCCAGCAGCTTTAGGCCACAGGGACAGGGGGGCACTGAAGCTTTCTTT
CDR3: CASSFRPQGQGGTEAFF

size: .
V: TRBV6-6
D: .
J: TRBJ1-2
DNA: TGTGCCAGCAGTGGAGACAGAATCTATGGCTACACCTTC
CDR3: CASSGDRIYGYTF

size: .
V: TRBV6-6
D: .
J: TRBJ2-5
DNA: TGTGCCAGCAGCCGGGTTGTCTGGGAGACCCAGTACTTC
CDR3: CASSRVVWETQYF

size: once
V: TRBV5-4
D: .
J: TRBJ2-1
DNA: TGTGCCAGCAGCTTGACTAGCTCCTACAATGAGCAGTTCTTC
CDR3: CASSLTSSYNEQFF

size: .
V: TRBV9
D: .
J: TRBJ1-2
DNA: TGTGCCAGCAGCGTATACTCCGGGGATGGCTACACCTTC
CDR3: CASSVYSGDGYTF

size: .
V: TRBV4-2
D: TRBD1
J: TRBJ2-2
DNA: TGTGCCAGCAGCCACGCCATGGGACAGGGTCACGGGGAGCTGTTTTTT
CDR3: CASSHAMGQGHGELFF

size: .
V: TRBV7-2
D: TRBD2
J: TRBJ2-3
DNA: TGTGCCAGCAGCTTAATAGCGGGGGGGAGCACAGATACGCAGTATTTT
CDR3: CASSLIAGGSTDTQYF

size: few
V: TRBV7-9
D: .
J: TRBJ1-6
DNA: TGTGCCAGCAGTCCGAGTTCCTATAATTCACCCCTCCACTTT
CDR3: CASSPSSYNSPLHF

size: .
V: TRBV18
D: .
J: TRBJ1-1
DNA: TGTGCCAGCACTAATAGGAGTTGGAACACTGAAGCTTTCTTT
CDR3: CASTNRSWNTEAFF

size: .
V: TRBV19
D: TRBD1
J: TRBJ1-2
DNA: TGTGCCAGTTCGAATCCGGGACAGGCGAACTATGGCTACACCTTC
CDR3: CASSNPGQANYGYTF

size: .
V: TRBV9
D: .
J: TRBJ2-3
DNA: TGTGCCAGCAGCGTAGGCGGGGACCCCACATATACGCAGTATTTT
CDR3: CASSVGGDPTYTQYF

size: .
V: TRBV13
D: .
J: TRBJ2-5
DNA: TGTGCCAGCAGCACCCCAGGACAAGGAGAGACCCAGTACTTC
CDR3: CASSTPGQGETQYF

size: .
V: TRBV5-1
D: TRBD2
J: TRBJ2-5
DNA: TGCGCCAGCGATGCTAGCGGGGGGTATCAAGAGACCCAGTACTTC
CDR3: CASDASGGYQETQYF

size: .
V: TRBV6-5
D: TRBD1
J: TRBJ2-2
DNA: TGTGCCAGCAGTTCCAGGACAGGGGGGACCGGGGAGCTGTTTTTT
CDR3: CASSSRTGGTGELFF

size: .
V: TRBV5-1
D: .
J: TRBJ1-2
DNA: TGCGCCAGCAGCTTGGCCGGGGTGACGGCGGGCTACACCTTC
CDR3: CASSLAGVTAGYTF

size: .
V: TRBV7-9
D: .
J: TRBJ1-4
DNA: TGTGCCAGCAGCAACCACAGAAACGATGAAAAACTGTTTTTT
CDR3: CASSNHRNDEKLFF

size: .
V: TRBV3-1/TRBV3-2
D: TRBD1
J: TRBJ1-4
DNA: TGTGCCAGCAGCCAAGGACAGGGGACAAGATATGAAAAACTGTTTTTT
CDR3: CASSQGQGTRYEKLFF

size: .
V: TRBV15
D: .
J: TRBJ1-3
DNA: TGTGCCACCAGCAGGGACACCTCTGGAAACACCATATATTTT
CDR3: CATSRDTSGNTIYF

size: .
V: TRBV19
D: TRBD2
J: TRBJ2-5
DNA: TGTGCCAGTAGTAGGCGGGGGGTAAAGGAGACCCAGTACTTC
CDR3: CASSRRGVKETQYF

size: once
V: TRBV10-3
D: .
J: TRBJ1-3
DNA: TGTGCCATCGGTCGGGACACCATATATTTT
CDR3: CAIGRDTIYF

size: .
V: TRBV6-1
D: TRBD1
J: TRBJ2-1
DNA: TGTGCCAGCAGTGATACAGGGGGCTCCTACAATGAGCAGTTCTTC
CDR3: CASSDTGGSYNEQFF

size: .
V: TRBV24-1
D: .
J: TRBJ1-2
DNA: TGTGCCACCAGTGATTTGAGCGACTATGGCTACACCTTC
CDR3: CATSDLSDYGYTF

size: .
V: TRBV5-4
D: TRBD1
J: TRBJ1-2
DNA: TGTGCCAGCAGCTATCATTCAGGGGGGAATGGCTACACCTTC
CDR3: CASSYHSGGNGYTF

size: .
V: TRBV4-2
D: .
J: TRBJ2-1
DNA: TGTGCCAGCAGCCAAGATCTAGCCGAGGCGGATGAGCAGTTCTTC
CDR3: CASSQDLAEADEQFF

size: once
V: TRBV7-3
D: .
J: TRBJ1-1
DNA: TGTGCCAGCAGCTTCTCCATATCAGGGAACACTGAAGCTTTCTTT
CDR3: CASSFSISGNTEAFF

size: .
V: TRBV9
D: .
J: TRBJ1-6
DNA: TGTGCCAGCAGCGTAGACAGCTCCTATAATTCACCCCTCCACTTT
CDR3: CASSVDSSYNSPLHF

size: .
V: TRBV4-1
D: .
J: TRBJ2-1
DNA: TGCGCCAGCAGCCAGCCAGGGGTACCCTACAATGAGCAGTTCTTC
CDR3: CASSQPGVPYNEQFF